A single sample gave rise to the 21 T cell receptor beta chains below, sequenced in a study of T-cell memory formation after mild COVID-19. TCRdb re-derived calls from the 5' RACE reads in MiXCR, one entry per CDR3 protein. The sample has more than 250,000 distinct CDR3 sequences; roughly 17% are singletons. Sequencing was carried out using PBMCs or a T cell subset sorted from them (not recorded which). Source of these receptors: a man between 18 and 35 years old who had mild COVID-19 (a few samples of this study predate the infection). Cell type and time point are not known.

The rearrangement uses TRBV6-2 or TRBV6-3 and TRBJ2-1, with D maybe TRBD2 (5 bases). The CDR3 totals 14 residues. The germline V gene encodes CDR1 MNHEY and CDR2 SVGEGT. Trimming took off 5 bases at V and 9 bases at J, with 17 bases between the two ends. CDR3 DNA sequence: TGTGCCAGCAGTACCGGACTGGCCTGGGCTGAGCAGTTCTTC. This encodes CASSTGLAWAEQFF.

The V and J genes are TRBV19 and TRBJ1-2; D uncertain. Germline values: CDR1 LNHDA, CDR2 SQIVND (reference sequence). This CDR3 is built from 10 residues. V was clipped by 9 bases and J by 6 bases, with 8 bases between them. CDR3 coding DNA: TGTGCCAGCTTCCAGGATGGCTACACCTTC. It translates to CASFQDGYTF. The variable domain in full, with the rest retrieved from reference TRBV19 and TRBJ1-2, is DGGITQSPKYLFRKEGQNVTLSCEQNLNHDAMYWYRQDPGQGLRLIYYSQIVNDFQKGDIAEGYSVSREKKESFPLTVTSAQKNPTAFYLCASFQDGYTFGSGTRLTVV.

V usage is TRBV9 and J usage is TRBJ1-1, with no clear D. V was trimmed by 2 bases and J by 0 bases, leaving 5 bases between them. This CDR3 comprises 13 residues. Germline CDR1 reads SGDLS; CDR2 reads YYNGEE. The CDR3 nucleotides are TGTGCCAGCAGCGTCCTCTTGAACACTGAAGCTTTCTTT. Residues: CASSVLLNTEAFF.

The chain carries TRBV19 and TRBJ2-6; 10 nucleotides align to TRBD1. The CDR3 contains 16 residues. Germline V CDR1 and CDR2: LNHDA, SQIVND (reference sequence). J was trimmed by 3 bases and V by 5 bases; bases with no gene match: 4. CDR3 sequence reads: CASSRQGAIGANVLTF. CDR3 DNA sequence: TGTGCCAGTAGTCGACAGGGGGCGATTGGGGCCAACGTCCTGACTTTC.

This clonotype has only a few counts. The CDR3 coding sequence is TGTGCCAGCGGACTATCCGCGGGCGAGCAGTACTTC. Encoded protein: CASGLSAGEQYF. V gene TRBV6-2 or TRBV6-3 combines with J gene TRBJ2-7; D is perhaps TRBD2 (6 bases). The V end was cut by 8 bases, the J end by 6 bases, with 14 bases between. The CDR3 is 12 amino acids. The V gene's germline CDR1 is MNHEY and CDR2 SVGEGT.

The CDR3 coding sequence is TGTGCCAGCAGTTTAGAGGGACAGGTCCCTAACTATGGCTACACCTTC. Protein: CASSLEGQVPNYGYTF. This chain joins TRBV12-3 or TRBV12-4 and TRBJ1-2; TRBD1 agrees at 8 bases. The CDR3 totals 16 residues. V lost 1 base and J lost 0; bases outside the gene matches: 4.

V usage is TRBV4-1 and J usage is TRBJ1-2; D unclear. V was cut by 1 base and J by 1 base, with 13 bases left in between. The CDR3 length is 16 residues. CDR1 is MGHRA and CDR2 is YSYEKL in the germline V gene. CDR3 sequence reads: CASSQAVGPNNYGYTF. In DNA form, the CDR3 reads TGCGCCAGCAGCCAAGCCGTAGGGCCGAATAACTATGGCTACACCTTC.

This clonotype showed up just a few times. The V gene is TRBV11-2, the J gene TRBJ1-3; D perhaps matches TRBD1 (6 bases). Between the trimmed V and J ends, which lost 4 bases and 4 bases, there was a span of 14 bases. The CDR3 extends over 15 amino acids. Germline V gene sequence: CDR1 SGHAT, CDR2 FQNNGV. CDR3 in amino acids: CASSSQTGRGNTIYF. CDR3 sequence (DNA): TGTGCCAGCAGCTCCCAGACAGGAAGGGGAAACACCATATATTTT.

CDR3: CASRRTGGRTEAFF. The DNA for the CDR3 is TGTGCCAGCAGACGTACAGGGGGTCGGACTGAAGCTTTCTTT. The chain couples TRBV12-3 or TRBV12-4 to TRBJ1-1; 8 nucleotides line up with TRBD1. V gave up 6 bases and J gave up 5 bases; unmatched junction bases: 8. The CDR3 loop spans 14 amino acids.

This clonotype was seen a handful of times. V is TRBV5-1 and J is TRBJ2-7; D is perhaps TRBD1 (5 bases). The CDR3 is made up of 15 amino acids. Germline V lookup: CDR1 SGHRS, CDR2 YFSETQ. V lost 5 bases, J lost 1 base, and 16 bases lay in between. CDR3: CASSVGTGRSYEQYF. The CDR3 coding sequence is TGCGCCAGCAGTGTCGGAACAGGTAGATCCTACGAGCAGTACTTC.

To note about this clonotype: Compared with germline, one end of the junction differs, possibly owing to a read error. This chain joins TRBV24-1 and TRBJ1-5; D unclear. The CDR3 has 13 residues. CDR1 and CDR2 (germline): KGHDR, SFDVKD. The CDR3 nucleotides read TGTGCCACCAGTGACCCTACACGGCAGCTCCAGCATTTT. This codes for CATSDPTRQLQHF.

The gene calls are TRBV9 and TRBJ2-1, with 10 bases fitting TRBD2. There are 12 residues in the CDR3. V shed 4 bases and J 10 bases; nucleotides not matched to a gene: 2. Germline V gives CDR1 SGDLS, CDR2 YYNGEE. The CDR3 nucleotides are TGTGCCAGCAGCCCGGGACTAGCGGAGCAGTTCTTC. Amino acid sequence: CASSPGLAEQFF.

This rearrangement joins TRBV19 to TRBJ2-1; possibly TRBD1 or TRBD2 for D (5 bases each). The V and J ends lost 7 bases and 8 bases respectively, with 21 bases between them. The length of the CDR3 is 15 residues. CDR1 is LNHDA, CDR2 SQIVND, per germline (reference sequence). Here the CDR3 reads CASKARGLLVDEQFF. In DNA, the CDR3 is TGTGCCAGTAAGGCTCGGGGCCTGCTGGTTGATGAGCAGTTCTTC.

The chain employs TRBV27 and TRBJ1-2, with TRBD1 matching 10 bases. Germline loops: CDR1 MNHEY, CDR2 SMNVEV (reference sequence). This CDR3 is built from 14 residues. V trimming: 5 bases; J trimming: 4 bases; junction bases outside the gene matches: 4. The CDR3: CASSVTGGGYGYTF. CDR3 DNA: TGTGCCAGCAGTGTGACAGGGGGCGGCTATGGCTACACCTTC.

The rearrangement uses TRBV7-9 and TRBJ1-1; unclear D gene. The CDR3 loop spans 14 amino acids. Germline V gives CDR1 SEHNR, CDR2 FQNEAQ (reference sequence). Trimming left V 1 base short and J 6 bases short, with 12 bases between. CDR3 DNA: TGTGCCAGCAGCTTAGTTTCGGTGAGGGCTGAAGCTTTCTTT. The encoded protein is CASSLVSVRAEAFF.

The chain couples TRBV12-3 or TRBV12-4 to TRBJ2-3, with 8 bases that match TRBD2. The J segment lost 4 bases and the V segment lost 1 base, leaving 1 base of the junction unmatched. This CDR3 contains 14 residues. The chain's CDR3 is CASSLGGGPDTQYF. CDR3 nucleotides: TGTGCCAGCAGTTTAGGCGGGGGGCCAGATACGCAGTATTTT.

This clonotype was picked up a small number of times. The V and J genes are TRBV6-5 and TRBJ1-2, with 7 bases fitting TRBD1. The V segment lost 6 bases and the J segment 6 bases; nucleotides outside the gene matches: 10. This CDR3 contains 14 residues. CDR1 is MNHEY, CDR2 SVGAGI, per germline. The CDR3 spells CASRGTATMNGYTF. DNA of the CDR3: TGTGCCAGCAGAGGGACAGCTACAATGAATGGCTACACCTTC.

This sequence joins TRBV24-1 and TRBJ2-1; D unclear. Between the trimmed V and J ends, which lost 7 bases and 10 bases, there was a span of 10 bases. The CDR3 contains 11 residues. The germline V gene has CDR1 KGHDR and CDR2 SFDVKD. This CDR3 reads CATSWGGEQFF. CDR3 in DNA: TGTGCCACCAGCTGGGGTGGCGAGCAGTTCTTC.

About this clonotype itself: A junction end diverges from the germline sequence, so it may reflect a read error. The chain couples TRBV7-7 to TRBJ2-1, with 7 bases fitting TRBD2. Looked up from germline, CDR1 is SSHAT and CDR2 is FNYEAQ (reference sequence). The CDR3 consists of 13 residues. CDR3 DNA sequence: TGTGCTAGCAGCGGAGGGGAGGGGAATGAGCAGTTCTTC. It codes for CASSGGEGNEQFF.

In its sample, this clonotype was seen a few times. This chain joins TRBV29-1 and TRBJ1-3; D remains ambiguous. This CDR3 comprises 13 residues. The V end lost 6 bases, the J end lost 0 bases, and 9 bases lay between the germline ends. Germline values: CDR1 SQVTM, CDR2 ANQGSEA. The chain's CDR3 is CSVARSSGNTIYF. Written as DNA, the CDR3 is TGCAGCGTCGCGAGAAGCTCTGGAAACACCATATATTTT.

The chain couples TRBV10-3 to TRBJ2-2, with D unclear. The germline CDR1 and CDR2 sequences are ENHRY and SYGVKD. V shed 5 bases and J shed 2 bases, with 6 bases lying between them. The CDR3 spans 13 residues. This chain's CDR3 is CAISSVNTGELFF. The CDR3 DNA is TGTGCCATCAGTTCCGTTAACACCGGGGAGCTGTTTTTT.